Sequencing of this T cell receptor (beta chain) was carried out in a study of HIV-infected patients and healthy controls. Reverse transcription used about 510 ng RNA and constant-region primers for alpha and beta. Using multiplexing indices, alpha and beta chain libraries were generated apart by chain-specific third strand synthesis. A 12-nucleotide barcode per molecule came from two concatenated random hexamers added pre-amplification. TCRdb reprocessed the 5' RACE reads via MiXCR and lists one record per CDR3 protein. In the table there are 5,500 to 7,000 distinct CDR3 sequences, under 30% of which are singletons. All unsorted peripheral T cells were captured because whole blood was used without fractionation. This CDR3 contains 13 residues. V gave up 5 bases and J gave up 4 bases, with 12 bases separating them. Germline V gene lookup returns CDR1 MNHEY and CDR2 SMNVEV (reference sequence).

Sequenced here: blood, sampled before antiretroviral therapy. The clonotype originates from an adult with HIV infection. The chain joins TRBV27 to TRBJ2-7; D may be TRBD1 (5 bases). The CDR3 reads CASSPSDSYEQYF. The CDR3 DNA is TGTGCCAGCAGTCCCTCAGACAGTTACGAGCAGTACTTC.